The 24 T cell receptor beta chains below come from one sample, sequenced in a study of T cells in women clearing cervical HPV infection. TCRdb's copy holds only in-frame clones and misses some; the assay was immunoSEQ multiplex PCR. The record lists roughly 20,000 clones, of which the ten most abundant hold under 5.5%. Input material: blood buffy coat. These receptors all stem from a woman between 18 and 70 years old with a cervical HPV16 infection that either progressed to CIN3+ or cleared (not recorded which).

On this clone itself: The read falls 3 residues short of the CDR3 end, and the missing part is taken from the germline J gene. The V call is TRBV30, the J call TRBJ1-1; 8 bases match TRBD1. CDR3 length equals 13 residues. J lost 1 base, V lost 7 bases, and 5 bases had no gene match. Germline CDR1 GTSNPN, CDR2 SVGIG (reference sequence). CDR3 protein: CASDRAKNTEAFF. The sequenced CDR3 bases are TGTGCCTCGGACAGGGCTAAGAACACTGAA.

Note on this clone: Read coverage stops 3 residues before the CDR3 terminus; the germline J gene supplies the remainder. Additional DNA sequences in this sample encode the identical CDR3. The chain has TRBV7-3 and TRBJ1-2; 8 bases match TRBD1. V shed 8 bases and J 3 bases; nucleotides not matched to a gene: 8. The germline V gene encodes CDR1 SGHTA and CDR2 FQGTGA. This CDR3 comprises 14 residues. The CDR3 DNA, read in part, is TGTGCCAGCGGCGCAGGGGGCGAGGACTATGGC. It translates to CASGAGGEDYG. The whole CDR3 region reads CASGAGGEDYGYTF.

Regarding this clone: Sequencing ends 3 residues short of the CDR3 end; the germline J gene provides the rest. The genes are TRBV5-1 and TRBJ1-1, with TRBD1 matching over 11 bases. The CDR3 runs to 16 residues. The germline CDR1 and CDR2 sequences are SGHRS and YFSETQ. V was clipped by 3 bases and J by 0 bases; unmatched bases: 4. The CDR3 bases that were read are TGCGCCAGCAGCTATGTGGGACAGGGGGTGAACACTGAA. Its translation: CASSYVGQGVNTE. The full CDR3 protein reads CASSYVGQGVNTEAFF.

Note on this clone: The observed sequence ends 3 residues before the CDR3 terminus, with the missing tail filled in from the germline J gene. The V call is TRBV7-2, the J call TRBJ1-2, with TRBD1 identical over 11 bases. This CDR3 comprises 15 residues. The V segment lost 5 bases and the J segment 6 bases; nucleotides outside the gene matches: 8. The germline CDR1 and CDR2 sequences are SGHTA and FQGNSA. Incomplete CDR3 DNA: TGTGCCAGCAGCCTGACCCGGGACAGGGGGAATGGC. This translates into CASSLTRDRGNG. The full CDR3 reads CASSLTRDRGNGYTF.

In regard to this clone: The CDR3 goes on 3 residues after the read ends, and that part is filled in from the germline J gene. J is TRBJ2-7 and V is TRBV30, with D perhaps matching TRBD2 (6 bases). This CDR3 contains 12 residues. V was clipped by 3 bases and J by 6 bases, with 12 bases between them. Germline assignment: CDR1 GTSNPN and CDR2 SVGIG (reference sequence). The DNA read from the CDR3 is TGTGCCTGGAGGAAACCGCGGGGCGAG. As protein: CAWRKPRGE. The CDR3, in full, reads CAWRKPRGEQYF.

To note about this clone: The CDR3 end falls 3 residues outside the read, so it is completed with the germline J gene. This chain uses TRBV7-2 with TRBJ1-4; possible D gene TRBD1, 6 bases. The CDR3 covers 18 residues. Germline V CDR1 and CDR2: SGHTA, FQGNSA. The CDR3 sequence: CASSLAGGGVPYNSPLFF. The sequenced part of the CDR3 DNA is TGTGCCAGCAGCTTAGCGGGGGGGGGCGTCCCCTATAATTCACCA.

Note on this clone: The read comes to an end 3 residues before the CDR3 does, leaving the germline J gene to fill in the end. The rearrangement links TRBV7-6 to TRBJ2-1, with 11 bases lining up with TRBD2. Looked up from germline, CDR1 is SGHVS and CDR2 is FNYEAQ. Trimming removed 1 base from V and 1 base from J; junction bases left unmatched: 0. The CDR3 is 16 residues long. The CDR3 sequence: CASSLVAGGSYNEQFF. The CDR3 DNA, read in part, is TGTGCCAGCAGCTTAGTAGCGGGGGGGTCCTACAATGAG.

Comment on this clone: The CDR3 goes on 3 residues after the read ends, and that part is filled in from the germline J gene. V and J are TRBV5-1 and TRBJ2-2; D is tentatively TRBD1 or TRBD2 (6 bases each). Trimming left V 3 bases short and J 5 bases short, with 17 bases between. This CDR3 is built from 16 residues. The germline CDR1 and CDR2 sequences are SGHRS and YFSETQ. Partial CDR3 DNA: TGCGCCAGCAGCTCCTACGTCAGGGGAGGAACCGGGGAG. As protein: CASSSYVRGGTGE. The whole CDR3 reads CASSSYVRGGTGELFF.

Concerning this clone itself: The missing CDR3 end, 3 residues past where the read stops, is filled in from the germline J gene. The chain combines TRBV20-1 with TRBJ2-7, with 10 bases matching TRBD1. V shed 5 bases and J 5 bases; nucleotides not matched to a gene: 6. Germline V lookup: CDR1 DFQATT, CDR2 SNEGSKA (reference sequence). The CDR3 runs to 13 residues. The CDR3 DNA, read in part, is TGCAGTGCTTTTGGACAGGGGGGGCACGAG. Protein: CSAFGQGGHE. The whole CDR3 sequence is CSAFGQGGHEQYF.

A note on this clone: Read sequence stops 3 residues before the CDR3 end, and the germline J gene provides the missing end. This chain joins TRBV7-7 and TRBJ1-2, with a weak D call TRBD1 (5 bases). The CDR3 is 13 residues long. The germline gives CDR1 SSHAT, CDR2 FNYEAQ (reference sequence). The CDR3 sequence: CASSFGGSVDYTF. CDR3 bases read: TGTGCCAGCAGCTTTGGGGGGTCGGTTGAC.

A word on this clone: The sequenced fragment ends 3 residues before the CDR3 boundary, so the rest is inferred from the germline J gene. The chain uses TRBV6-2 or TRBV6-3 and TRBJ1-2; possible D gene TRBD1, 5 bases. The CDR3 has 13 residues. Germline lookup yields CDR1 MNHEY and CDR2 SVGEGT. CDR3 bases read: TGTGCCAGCAATCCCGACAGACTGTACGAC. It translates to CASNPDRLYD. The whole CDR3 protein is CASNPDRLYDYTF.

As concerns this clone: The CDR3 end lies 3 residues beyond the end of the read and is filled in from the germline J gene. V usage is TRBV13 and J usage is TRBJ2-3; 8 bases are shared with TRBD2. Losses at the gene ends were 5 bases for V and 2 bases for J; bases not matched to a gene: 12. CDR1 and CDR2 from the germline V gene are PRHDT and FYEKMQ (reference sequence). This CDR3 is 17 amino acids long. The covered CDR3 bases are TGTGCCAGCAGCCCTAGCGGGTCTACACAATCCACAGATACG. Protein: CASSPSGSTQSTDT. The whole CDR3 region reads CASSPSGSTQSTDTQYF. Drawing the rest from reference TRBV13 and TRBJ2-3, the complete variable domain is AAGVIQSPRHLIKEKRETATLKCYPIPRHDTVYWYQQGPGQDPQFLISFYEKMQSDKGSIPDRFSAQQFSDYHSELNMSSLELGDSALYFCASSPSGSTQSTDTQYFGPGTRLTVL.

The CDR3 reads CASGNSKETQYF. Incomplete CDR3 DNA: TGTGCCAGCGGTAACAGTAAAGAGACG. The chain recombines TRBV2 with TRBJ2-3; D not certain. The read falls 3 residues short of the CDR3 end, and the missing part is taken from the germline J gene. Germline V CDR1 and CDR2: SNHLY, FYNNEI. The length of the CDR3 is 12 residues. The full variable domain, with the rest looked up from reference TRBV2 and TRBJ2-3, is EPEVTQTPSHQVTQMGQEVILRCVPISNHLYFYWYRQILGQKVEFLVSFYNNEISEKSEIFDDQFSVERPDGSNFTLKIRSTKLEDSAMYFCASGNSKETQYFGPGTRLTVL.

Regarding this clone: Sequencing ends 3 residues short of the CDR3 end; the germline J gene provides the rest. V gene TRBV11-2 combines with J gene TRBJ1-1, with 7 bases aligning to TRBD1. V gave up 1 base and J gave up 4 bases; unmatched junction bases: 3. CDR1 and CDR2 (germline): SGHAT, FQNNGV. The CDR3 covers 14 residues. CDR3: CASSLGQGVTEAFF. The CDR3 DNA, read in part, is TGTGCCAGCAGCTTAGGACAGGGCGTCACTGAA.

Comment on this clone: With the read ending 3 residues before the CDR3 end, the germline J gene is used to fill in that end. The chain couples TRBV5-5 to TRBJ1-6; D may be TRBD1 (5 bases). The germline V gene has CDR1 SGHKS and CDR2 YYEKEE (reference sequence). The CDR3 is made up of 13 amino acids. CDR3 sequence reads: CASSFDFGGPLHF. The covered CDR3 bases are TGTGCCAGCAGCTTTGATTTCGGGGGGCCC.

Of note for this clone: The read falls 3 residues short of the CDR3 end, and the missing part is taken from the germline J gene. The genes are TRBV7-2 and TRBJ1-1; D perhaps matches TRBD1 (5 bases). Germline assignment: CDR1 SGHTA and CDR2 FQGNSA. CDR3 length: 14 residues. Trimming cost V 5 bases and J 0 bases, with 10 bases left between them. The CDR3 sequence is CASSRQSMNTEAFF. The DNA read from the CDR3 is TGTGCCAGCAGCAGACAGTCTATGAACACTGAA. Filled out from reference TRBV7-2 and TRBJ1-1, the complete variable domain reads GAGVSQSPSNKVTEKGKDVELRCDPISGHTALYWYRQSLGQGLEFLIYFQGNSAPDKSGLPSDRFSAERTGGSVSTLTIQRTQQEDSAVYLCASSRQSMNTEAFFGQGTRLTVV.

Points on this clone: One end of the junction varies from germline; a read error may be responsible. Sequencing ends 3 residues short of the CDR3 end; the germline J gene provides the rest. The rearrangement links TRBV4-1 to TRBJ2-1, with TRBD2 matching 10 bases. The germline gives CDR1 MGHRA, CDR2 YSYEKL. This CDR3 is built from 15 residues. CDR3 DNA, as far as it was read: TGCACCAGCCCCTCCGGGACTAGCGCGGGAAATGAG. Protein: CTSPSGTSAGNE. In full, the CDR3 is CTSPSGTSAGNEQFF.

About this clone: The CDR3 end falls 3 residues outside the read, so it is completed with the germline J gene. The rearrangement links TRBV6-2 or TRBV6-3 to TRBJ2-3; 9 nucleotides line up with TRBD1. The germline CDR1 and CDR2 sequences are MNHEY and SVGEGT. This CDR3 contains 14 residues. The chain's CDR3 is CASSWDRDSETQYF. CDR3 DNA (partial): TGTGCCAGCAGTTGGGACAGGGACTCGGAGACG.

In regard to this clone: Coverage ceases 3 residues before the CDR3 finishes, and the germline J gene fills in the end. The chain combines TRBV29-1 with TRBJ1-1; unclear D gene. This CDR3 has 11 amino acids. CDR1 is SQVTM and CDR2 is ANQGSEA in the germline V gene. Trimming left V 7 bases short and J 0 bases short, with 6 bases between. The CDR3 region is CSGGLNTEAFF. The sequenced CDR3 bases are TGCAGCGGAGGGCTGAACACTGAA. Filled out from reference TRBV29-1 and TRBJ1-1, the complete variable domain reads SAVISQKPSRDICQRGTSLTIQCQVDSQVTMMFWYRQQPGQSLTLIATANQGSEATYESGFVIDKFPISRPNLTFSTLTVSNMSPEDSSIYLCSGGLNTEAFFGQGTRLTVV.

The covered CDR3 bases are TGTGCTAGTGGTTTCCGTGACAGGCTTAACACCGGGGAG. This sequence encodes CASGFRDRLNTGE. The whole CDR3 is CASGFRDRLNTGELFF. The chain employs TRBV12-5 and TRBJ2-2, with D possibly matching TRBD1 (6 bases). Sequencing ends 3 residues short of the CDR3 end; the germline J gene provides the rest. The CDR3 has 16 amino acids. The germline CDR1 and CDR2 sequences are LGHNT and FRNRAP. Trimming left V 3 bases short and J 2 bases short, with 13 bases between. Variable domain in full (rest from reference TRBV12-5 and TRBJ2-2): DARVTQTPRHKVTEMGQEVTMRCQPILGHNTVFWYRQTMMQGLELLAYFRNRAPLDDSGMPKDRFSAEMPDATLATLKIQPSEPRDSAVYFCASGFRDRLNTGELFFGEGSRLTVL.

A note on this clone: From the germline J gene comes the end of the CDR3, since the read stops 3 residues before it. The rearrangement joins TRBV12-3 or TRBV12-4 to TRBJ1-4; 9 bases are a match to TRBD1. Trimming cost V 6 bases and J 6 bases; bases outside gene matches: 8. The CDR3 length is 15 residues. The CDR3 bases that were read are TGTGCCAGCAGCTCCTCGGGACAGGGTGATGAAAAA. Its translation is CASSSSGQGDEK. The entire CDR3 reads CASSSSGQGDEKLFF.

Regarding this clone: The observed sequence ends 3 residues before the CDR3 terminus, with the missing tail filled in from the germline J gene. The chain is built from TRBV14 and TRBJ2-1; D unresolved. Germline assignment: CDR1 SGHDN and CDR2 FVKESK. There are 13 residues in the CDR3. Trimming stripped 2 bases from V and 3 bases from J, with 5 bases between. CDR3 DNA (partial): TGTGCCAGCAGCCAATTCGGCTACAATGAG. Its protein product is CASSQFGYNE. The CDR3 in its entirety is CASSQFGYNEQFF. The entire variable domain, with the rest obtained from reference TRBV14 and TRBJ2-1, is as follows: EAGVTQFPSHSVIEKGQTVTLRCDPISGHDNLYWYRRVMGKEIKFLLHFVKESKQDESGMPNNRFLAERTGGTYSTLKVQPAELEDSGVYFCASSQFGYNEQFFGPGTRLTVL.

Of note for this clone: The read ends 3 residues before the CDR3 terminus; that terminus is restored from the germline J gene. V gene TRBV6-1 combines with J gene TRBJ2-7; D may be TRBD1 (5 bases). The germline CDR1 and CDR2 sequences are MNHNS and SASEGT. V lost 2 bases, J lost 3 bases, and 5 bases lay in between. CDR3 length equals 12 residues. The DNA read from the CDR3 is TGTGCCAGCAGTGAACAGGGCTACGAG. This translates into CASSEQGYE. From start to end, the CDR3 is CASSEQGYEQYF.

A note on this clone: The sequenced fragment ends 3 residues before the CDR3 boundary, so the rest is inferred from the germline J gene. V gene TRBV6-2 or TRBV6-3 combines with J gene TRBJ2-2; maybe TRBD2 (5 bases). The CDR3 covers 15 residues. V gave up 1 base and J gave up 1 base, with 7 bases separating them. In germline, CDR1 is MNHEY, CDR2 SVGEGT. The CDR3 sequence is CASSYLDWNTGELFF. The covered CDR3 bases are TGTGCCAGCAGTTACTTGGACTGGAACACCGGGGAG.